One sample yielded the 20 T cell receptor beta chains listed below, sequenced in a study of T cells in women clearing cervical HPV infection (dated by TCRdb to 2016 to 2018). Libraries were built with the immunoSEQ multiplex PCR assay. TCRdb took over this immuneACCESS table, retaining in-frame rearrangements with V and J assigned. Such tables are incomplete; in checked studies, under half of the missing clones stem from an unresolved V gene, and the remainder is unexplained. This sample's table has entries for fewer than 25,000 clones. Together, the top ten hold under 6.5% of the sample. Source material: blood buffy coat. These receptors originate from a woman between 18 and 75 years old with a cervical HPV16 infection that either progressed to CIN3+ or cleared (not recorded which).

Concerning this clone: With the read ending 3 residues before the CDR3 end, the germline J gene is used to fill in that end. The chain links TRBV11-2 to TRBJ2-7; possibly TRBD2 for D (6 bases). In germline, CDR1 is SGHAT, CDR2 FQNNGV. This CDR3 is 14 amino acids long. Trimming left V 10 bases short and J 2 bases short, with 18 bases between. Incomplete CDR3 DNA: TGTGCCACACTACCGGGACTGTACACCTACGAG. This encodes CATLPGLYTYE. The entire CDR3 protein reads CATLPGLYTYEQYF.

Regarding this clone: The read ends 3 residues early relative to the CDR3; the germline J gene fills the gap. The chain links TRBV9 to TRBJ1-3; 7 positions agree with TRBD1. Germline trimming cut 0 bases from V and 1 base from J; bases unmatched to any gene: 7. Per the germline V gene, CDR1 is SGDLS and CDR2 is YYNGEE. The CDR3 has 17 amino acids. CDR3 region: CASSVGDGRGSGNTIYF. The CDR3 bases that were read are TGTGCCAGCAGCGTAGGAGACGGCAGGGGGTCTGGAAACACC.

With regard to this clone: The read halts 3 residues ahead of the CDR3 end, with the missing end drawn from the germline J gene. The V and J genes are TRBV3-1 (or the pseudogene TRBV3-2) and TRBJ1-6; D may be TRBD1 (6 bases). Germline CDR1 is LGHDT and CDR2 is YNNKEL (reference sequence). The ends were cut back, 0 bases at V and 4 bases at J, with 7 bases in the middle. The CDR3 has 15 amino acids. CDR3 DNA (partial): TGTGCCAGCAGCCAAGATACAGGGTATAATTCACCC. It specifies CASSQDTGYNSP. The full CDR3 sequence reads CASSQDTGYNSPLHF.

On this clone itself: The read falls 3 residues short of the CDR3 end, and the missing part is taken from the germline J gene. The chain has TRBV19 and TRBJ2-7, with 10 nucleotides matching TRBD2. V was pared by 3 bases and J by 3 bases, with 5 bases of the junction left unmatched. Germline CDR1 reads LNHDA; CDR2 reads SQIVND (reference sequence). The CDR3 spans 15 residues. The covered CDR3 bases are TGTGCCAGTAGTATCGCCCTAGCGGGAGTCTACGAG. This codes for CASSIALAGVYE. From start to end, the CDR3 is CASSIALAGVYEQYF.

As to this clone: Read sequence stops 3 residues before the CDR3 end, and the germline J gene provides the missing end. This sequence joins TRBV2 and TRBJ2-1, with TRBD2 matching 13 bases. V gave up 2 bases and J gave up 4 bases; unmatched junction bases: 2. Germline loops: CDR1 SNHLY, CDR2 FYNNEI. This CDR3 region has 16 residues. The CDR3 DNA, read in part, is TGTGCCAGCAGTGAATTGGGACTAGCGGGATACAATGAG. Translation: CASSELGLAGYNE. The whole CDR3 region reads CASSELGLAGYNEQFF.

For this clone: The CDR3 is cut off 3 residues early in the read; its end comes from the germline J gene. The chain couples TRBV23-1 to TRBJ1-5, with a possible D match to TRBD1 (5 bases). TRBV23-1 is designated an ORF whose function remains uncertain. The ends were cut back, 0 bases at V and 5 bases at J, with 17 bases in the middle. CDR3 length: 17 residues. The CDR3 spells CASSQSVQGSVYQPQHF. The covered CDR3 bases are TGCGCCAGCAGTCAATCAGTGCAGGGCTCGGTTTATCAGCCC.

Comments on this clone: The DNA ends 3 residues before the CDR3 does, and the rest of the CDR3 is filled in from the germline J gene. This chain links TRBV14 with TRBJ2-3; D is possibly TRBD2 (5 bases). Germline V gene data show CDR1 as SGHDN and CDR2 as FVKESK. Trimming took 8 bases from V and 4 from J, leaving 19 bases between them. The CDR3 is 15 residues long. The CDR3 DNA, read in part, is TGTGCCAGCTCCGATACCGGCCGGGGTGCAGATACG. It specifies CASSDTGRGADT. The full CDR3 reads CASSDTGRGADTQYF.

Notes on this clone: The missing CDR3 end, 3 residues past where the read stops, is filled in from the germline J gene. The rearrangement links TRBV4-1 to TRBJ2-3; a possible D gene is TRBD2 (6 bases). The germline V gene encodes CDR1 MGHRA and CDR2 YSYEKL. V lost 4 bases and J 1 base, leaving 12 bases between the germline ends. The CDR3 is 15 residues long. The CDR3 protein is CASSPGRRGTDTQYF. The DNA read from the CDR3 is TGCGCCAGCAGCCCTGGCAGGAGGGGCACAGATACG.

CDR3 sequence: CAWSAGAGYGYTF. CDR3 DNA, as far as it was read: TGTGCCTGGAGTGCAGGGGCTGGCTATGGC. The chain recombines TRBV30 with TRBJ1-2; D might be TRBD1 (6 bases). The sequence runs out 3 residues before the end of the CDR3; the remainder is reconstructed from the germline J gene. V was pared by 1 base and J by 4 bases, with 10 bases between. Looked up from germline, CDR1 is GTSNPN and CDR2 is SVGIG (reference sequence). This CDR3 contains 13 residues.

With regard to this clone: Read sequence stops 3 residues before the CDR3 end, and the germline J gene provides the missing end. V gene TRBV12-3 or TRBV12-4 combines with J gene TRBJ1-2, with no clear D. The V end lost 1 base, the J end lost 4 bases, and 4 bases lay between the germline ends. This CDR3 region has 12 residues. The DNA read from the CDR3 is TGTGCCAGCAGTTTAGTCCGCTATGGC. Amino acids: CASSLVRYG. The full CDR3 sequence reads CASSLVRYGYTF.

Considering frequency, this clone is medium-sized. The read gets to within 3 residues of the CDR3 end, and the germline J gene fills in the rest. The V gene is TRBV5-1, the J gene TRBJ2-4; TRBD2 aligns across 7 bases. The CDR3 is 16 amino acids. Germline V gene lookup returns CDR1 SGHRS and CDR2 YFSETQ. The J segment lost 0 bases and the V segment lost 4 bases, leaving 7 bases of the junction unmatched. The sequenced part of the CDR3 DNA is TGCGCCAGCAGCCTCCCGGGCGGGGGAGCCAAAAACATT. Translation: CASSLPGGGAKNI. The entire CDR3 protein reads CASSLPGGGAKNIQYF.

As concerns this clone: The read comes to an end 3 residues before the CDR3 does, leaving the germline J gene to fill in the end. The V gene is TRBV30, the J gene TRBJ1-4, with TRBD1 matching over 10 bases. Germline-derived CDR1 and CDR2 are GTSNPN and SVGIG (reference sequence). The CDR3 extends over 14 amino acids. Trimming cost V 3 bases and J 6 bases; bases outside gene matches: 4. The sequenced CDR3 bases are TGTGCCTGGAGCTCCGGGACAGGGGATGAAAAA. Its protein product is CAWSSGTGDEK. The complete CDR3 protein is CAWSSGTGDEKLFF.

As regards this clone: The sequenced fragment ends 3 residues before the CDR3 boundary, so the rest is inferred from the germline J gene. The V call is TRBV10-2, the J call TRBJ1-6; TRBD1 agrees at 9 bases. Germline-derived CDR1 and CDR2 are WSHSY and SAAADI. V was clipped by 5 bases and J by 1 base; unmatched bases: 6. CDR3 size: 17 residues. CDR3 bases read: TGCGCCAGCAGTTTAGCCGGGACAGGGTCCTATAATTCACCC. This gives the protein CASSLAGTGSYNSP. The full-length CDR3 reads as CASSLAGTGSYNSPLHF.

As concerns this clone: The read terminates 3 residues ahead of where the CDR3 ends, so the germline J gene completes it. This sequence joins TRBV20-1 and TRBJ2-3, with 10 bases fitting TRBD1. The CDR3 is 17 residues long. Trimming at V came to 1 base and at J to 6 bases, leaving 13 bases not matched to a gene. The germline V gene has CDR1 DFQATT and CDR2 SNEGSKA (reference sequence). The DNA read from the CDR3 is TGCAGTGCTAGAGGAGACCCGGGACAGGGGATGAGGGATACG. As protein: CSARGDPGQGMRDT. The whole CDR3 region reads CSARGDPGQGMRDTQYF.

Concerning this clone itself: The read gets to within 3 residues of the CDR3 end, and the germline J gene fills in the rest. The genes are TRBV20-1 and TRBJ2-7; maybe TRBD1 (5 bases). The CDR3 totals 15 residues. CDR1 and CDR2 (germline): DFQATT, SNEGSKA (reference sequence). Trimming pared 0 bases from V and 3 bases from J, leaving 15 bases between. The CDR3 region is CSARDSDSRIYEQYF. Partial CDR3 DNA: TGCAGTGCTAGAGATTCAGACAGTCGGATCTACGAG.

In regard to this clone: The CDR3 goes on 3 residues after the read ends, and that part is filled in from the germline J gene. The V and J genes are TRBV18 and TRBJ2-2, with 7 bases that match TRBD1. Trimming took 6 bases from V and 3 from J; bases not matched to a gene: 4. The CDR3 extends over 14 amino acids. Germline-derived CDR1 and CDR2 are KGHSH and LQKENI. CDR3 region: CASSDRFYTGELFF. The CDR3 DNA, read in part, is TGTGCCAGCTCGGACAGGTTCTACACCGGGGAG.

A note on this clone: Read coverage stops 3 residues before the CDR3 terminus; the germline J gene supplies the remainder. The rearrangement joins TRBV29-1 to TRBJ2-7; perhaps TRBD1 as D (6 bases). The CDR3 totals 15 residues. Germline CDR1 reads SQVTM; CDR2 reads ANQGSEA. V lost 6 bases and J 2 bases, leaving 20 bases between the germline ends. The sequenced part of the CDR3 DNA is TGCAGCGTCGTAGAAGACGGGCGGACAGCCTACGAG. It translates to CSVVEDGRTAYE. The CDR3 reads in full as CSVVEDGRTAYEQYF.

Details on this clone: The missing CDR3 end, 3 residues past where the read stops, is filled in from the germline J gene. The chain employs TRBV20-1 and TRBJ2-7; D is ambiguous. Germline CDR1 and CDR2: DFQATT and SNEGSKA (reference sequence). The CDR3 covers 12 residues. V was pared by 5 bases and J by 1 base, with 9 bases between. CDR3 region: CSAPLLSYEQYF. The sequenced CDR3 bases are TGCAGTGCTCCTCTGTTGTCCTACGAG.

CDR3 residues: CASSLLSNTEAFF. Partial CDR3 DNA: TGTGCCAGCAGCTTACTTTCGAACACTGAA. The chain joins TRBV7-2 to TRBJ1-1, with D unclear. The read terminates 3 residues ahead of where the CDR3 ends, so the germline J gene completes it. The CDR3 is 13 residues long. V dropped 2 bases and J dropped 1 base, with 5 bases sitting between them. CDR1 and CDR2 from the germline V gene are SGHTA and FQGNSA.

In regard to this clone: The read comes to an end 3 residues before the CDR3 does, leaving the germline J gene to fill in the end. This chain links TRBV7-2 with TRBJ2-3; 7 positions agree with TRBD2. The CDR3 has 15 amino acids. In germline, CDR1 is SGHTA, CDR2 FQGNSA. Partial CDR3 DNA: TGTGCCAGCAGCTCCCCCCAGGGACTACAAGAGACG. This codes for CASSSPQGLQET. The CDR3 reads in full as CASSSPQGLQETQYF.